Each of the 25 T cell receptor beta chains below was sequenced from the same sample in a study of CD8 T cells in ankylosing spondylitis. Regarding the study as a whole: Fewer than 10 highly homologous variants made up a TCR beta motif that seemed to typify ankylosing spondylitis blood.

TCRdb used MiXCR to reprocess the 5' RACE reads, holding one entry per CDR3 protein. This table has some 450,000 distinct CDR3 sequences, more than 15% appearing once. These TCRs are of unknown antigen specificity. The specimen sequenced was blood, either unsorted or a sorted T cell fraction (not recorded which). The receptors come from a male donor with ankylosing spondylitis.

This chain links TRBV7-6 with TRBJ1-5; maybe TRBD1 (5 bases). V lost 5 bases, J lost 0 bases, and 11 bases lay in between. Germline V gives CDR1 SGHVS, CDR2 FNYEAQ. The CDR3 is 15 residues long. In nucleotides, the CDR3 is TGTGCCAGCAGCGTGAGCGGGGGTAGCAATCAGCCCCAGCATTTT. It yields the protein CASSVSGGSNQPQHF. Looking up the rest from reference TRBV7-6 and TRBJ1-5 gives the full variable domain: GAGVSQSPRYKVTKRGQDVALRCDPISGHVSLYWYRQALGQGPEFLTYFNYEAQQDKSGLPNDRFSAERPEGSISTLTIQRTEQRDSAMYRCASSVSGGSNQPQHFGDGTRLSIL.

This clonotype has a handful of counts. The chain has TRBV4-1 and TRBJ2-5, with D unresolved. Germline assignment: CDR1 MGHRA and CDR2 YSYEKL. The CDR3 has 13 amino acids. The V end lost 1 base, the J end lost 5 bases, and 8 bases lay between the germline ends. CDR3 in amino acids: CASSQGVVETQYF. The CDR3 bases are TGCGCCAGCAGCCAAGGTGTAGTGGAGACCCAGTACTTC.

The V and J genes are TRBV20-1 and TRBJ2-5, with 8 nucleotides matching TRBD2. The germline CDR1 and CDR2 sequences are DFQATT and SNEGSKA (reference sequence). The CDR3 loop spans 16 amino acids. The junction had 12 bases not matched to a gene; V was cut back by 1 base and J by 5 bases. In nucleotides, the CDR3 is TGCAGTGCTAGAGGAAGGAACGGGAGGGCCGCTGAGACCCAGTACTTC. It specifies CSARGRNGRAAETQYF.

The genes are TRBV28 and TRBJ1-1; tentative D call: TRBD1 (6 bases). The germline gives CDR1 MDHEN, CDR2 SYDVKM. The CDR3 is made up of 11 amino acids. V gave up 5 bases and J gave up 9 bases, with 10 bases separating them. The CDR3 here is CASSDTGKAFF. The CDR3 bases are TGTGCCAGCAGTGACACAGGGAAAGCTTTCTTT.

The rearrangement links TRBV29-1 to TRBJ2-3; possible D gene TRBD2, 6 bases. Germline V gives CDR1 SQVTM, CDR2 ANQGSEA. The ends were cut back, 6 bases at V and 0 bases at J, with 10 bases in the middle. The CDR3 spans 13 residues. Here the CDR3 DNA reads TGCAGCGTGCTGGGGGGAAGCACAGATACGCAGTATTTT. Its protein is CSVLGGSTDTQYF.

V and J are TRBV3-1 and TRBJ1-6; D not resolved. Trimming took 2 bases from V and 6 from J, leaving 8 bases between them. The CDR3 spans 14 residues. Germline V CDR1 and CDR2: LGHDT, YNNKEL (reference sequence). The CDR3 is CASSQRETNSPLHF. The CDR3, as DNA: TGTGCCAGCAGCCAAAGAGAGACTAATTCACCCCTCCACTTT.

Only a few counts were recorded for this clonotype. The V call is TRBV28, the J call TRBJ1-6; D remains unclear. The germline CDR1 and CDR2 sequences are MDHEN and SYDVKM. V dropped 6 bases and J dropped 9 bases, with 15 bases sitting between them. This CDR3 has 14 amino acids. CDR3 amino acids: CASRLEGNGSPLHF. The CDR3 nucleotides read TGTGCCAGCAGGCTCGAAGGGAATGGTTCACCCCTCCACTTT.

The CDR3 bases are TGTGCCAGCAGTTTGGGCAGGGACTATAGCAATCAGCCCCAGCATTTT. Protein sequence: CASSLGRDYSNQPQHF. V is TRBV28 and J is TRBJ1-5, with a possible D match to TRBD1 (5 bases). The CDR3 is made up of 16 amino acids. V lost 3 bases, J lost 0 bases, and 12 bases lay in between. The V gene's germline CDR1 is MDHEN and CDR2 SYDVKM.

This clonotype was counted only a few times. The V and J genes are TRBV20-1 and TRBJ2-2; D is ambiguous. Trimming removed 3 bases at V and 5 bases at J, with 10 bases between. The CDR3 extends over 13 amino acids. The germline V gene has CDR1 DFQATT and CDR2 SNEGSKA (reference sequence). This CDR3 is CSARKGRTGELFF. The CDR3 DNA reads TGCAGTGCTAGGAAGGGTAGGACCGGGGAGCTGTTTTTT.

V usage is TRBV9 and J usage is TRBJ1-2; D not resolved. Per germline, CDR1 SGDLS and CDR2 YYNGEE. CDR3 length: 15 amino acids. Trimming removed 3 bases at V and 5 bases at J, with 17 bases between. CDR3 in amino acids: CASSAEGSSLYGYTF. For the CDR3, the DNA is TGTGCCAGCAGCGCGGAGGGCTCCTCACTGTATGGCTACACCTTC.

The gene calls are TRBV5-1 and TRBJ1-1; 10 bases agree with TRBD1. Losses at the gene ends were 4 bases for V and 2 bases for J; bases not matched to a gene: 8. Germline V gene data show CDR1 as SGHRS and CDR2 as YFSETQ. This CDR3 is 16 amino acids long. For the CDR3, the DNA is TGCGCCAGCAGCCCGGTACCGACAGGGGGCAACACTGAAGCTTTCTTT. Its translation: CASSPVPTGGNTEAFF.

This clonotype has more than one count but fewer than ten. This CDR3 is CSASPRDTAPYEQYF. Written as DNA, the CDR3 is TGCAGTGCTAGTCCTCGGGACACCGCCCCCTACGAGCAGTACTTC. J is TRBJ2-7 and V is TRBV20-1; possible D gene TRBD1, 6 bases. Germline V gives CDR1 DFQATT, CDR2 SNEGSKA (reference sequence). The CDR3 totals 15 residues. The V end was cut by 3 bases, the J end by 2 bases, with 17 bases between.

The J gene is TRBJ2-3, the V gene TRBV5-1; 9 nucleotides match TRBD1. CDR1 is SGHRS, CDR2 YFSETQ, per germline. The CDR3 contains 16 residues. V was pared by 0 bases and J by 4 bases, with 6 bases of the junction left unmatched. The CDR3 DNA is TGCGCCAGCAGCTTGGAAGGGACAGGGAAGCCAGATACGCAGTATTTT. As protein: CASSLEGTGKPDTQYF.

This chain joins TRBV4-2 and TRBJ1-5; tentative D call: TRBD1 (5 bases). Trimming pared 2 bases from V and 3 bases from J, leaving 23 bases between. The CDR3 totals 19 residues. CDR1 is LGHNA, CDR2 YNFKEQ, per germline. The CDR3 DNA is TGTGCCAGCAGCCAATTTTCGACCGACTGGGGCCAGGTCAATCAGCCCCAGCATTTT. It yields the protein CASSQFSTDWGQVNQPQHF.

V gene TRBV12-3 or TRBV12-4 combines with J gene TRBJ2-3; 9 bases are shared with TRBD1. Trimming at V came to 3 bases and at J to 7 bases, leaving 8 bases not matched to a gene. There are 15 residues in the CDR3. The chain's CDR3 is CASSFIGTGIHTQYF. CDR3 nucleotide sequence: TGTGCCAGCAGTTTTATCGGGACAGGGATCCATACGCAGTATTTT.

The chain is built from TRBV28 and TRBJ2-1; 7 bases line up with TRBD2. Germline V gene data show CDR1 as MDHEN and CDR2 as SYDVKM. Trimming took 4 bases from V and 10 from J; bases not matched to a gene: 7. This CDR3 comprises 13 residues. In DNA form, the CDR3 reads TGTGCCAGCAGTTCCTTGACTAGCTTCGAGCAGTTCTTC. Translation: CASSSLTSFEQFF. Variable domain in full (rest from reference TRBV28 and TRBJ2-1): DVKVTQSSRYLVKRTGEKVFLECVQDMDHENMFWYRQDPGLGLRLIYFSYDVKMKEKGDIPEGYSVSREKKERFSLILESASTNQTSMYLCASSSLTSFEQFFGPGTRLTVL.

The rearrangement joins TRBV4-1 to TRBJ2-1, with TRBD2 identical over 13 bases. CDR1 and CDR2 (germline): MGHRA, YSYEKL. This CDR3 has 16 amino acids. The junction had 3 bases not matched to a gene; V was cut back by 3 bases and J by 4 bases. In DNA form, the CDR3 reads TGCGCCAGCAGCCATGAGACTAGCGGGAGGTACAATGAGCAGTTCTTC. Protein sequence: CASSHETSGRYNEQFF.

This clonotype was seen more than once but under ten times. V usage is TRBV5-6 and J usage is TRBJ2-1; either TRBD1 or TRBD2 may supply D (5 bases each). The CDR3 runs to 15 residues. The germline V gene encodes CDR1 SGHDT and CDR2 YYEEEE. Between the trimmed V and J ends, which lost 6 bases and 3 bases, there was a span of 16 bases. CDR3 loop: CASTRVGDLYNEQFF. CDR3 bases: TGTGCCAGCACCCGAGTGGGGGACCTCTACAATGAGCAGTTCTTC.

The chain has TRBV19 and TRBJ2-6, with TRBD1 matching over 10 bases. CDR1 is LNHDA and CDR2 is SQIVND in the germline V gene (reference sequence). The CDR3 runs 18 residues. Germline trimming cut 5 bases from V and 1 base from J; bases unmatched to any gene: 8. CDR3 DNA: TGTGCCAGTAGTGCCCGGACAGGGGGTGGGTCTGGGGCCAACGTCCTGACTTTC. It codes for CASSARTGGGSGANVLTF.

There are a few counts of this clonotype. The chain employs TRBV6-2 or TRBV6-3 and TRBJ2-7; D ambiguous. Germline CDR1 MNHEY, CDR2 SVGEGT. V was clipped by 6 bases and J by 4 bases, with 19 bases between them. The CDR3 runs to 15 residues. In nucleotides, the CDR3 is TGTGCCAGCAGCGACGGTGCTAGACGGGTATACGAGCAGTACTTC. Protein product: CASSDGARRVYEQYF.

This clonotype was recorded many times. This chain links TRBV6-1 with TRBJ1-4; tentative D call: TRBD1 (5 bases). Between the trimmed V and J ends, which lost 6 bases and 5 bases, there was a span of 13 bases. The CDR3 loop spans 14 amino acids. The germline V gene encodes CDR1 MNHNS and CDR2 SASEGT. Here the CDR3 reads CASRPGWGNEKLFF. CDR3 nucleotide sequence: TGTGCCAGCAGACCAGGGTGGGGAAATGAAAAACTGTTTTTT.

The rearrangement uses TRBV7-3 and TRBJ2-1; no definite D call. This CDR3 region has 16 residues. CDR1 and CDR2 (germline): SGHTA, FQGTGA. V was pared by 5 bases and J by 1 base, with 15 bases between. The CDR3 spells CASSLQPWESYNEQFF. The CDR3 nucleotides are TGTGCCAGCAGCCTGCAACCATGGGAATCCTACAATGAGCAGTTCTTC.

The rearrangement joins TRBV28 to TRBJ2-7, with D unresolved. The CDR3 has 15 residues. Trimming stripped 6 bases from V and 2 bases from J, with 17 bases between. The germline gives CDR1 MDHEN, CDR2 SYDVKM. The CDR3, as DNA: TGTGCCAGCAGCCCCGCTGGGGTGGGGACCTACGAGCAGTACTTC. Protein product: CASSPAGVGTYEQYF.

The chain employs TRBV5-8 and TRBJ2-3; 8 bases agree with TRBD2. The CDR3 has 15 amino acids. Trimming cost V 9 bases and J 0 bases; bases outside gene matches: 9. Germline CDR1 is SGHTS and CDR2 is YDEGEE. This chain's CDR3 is CAKGREELSTDTQYF. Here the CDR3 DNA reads TGTGCCAAGGGGCGGGAGGAGCTAAGCACAGATACGCAGTATTTT.

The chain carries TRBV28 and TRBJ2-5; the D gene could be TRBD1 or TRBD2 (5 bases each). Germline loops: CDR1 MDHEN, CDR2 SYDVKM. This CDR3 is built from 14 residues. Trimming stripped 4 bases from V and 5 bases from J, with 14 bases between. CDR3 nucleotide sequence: TGTGCCAGCAGTTCGACGGGGCTAGGGGAGACCCAGTACTTC. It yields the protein CASSSTGLGETQYF.